The 15 T cell receptor beta chains in this list originate from one sample, sequenced in a study of CD8 T cells in Susac syndrome. Random-hexamer reverse transcription was applied to about 0.45 to 1 ug RNA. TCRdb called the immunoSEQ multiplex PCR reads again in MiXCR, with one record for every CDR3 protein. The table shows 350,000 to 550,000 distinct CDR3 sequences, with approximately 85% occurring only once. The sample was CD8+ T cells from PBMCs. The receptor set was obtained from a human donor with multiple sclerosis.

The rearrangement uses TRBV5-1 and TRBJ2-1; D is possibly TRBD2 (6 bases). Germline CDR1 reads SGHRS; CDR2 reads YFSETQ. The V end was cut by 7 bases, the J end by 6 bases, with 14 bases between. The CDR3 covers 13 residues. CDR3 sequence reads: CASGQGGINEQFF. The CDR3, as DNA: TGCGCCAGCGGCCAGGGAGGCATCAATGAGCAGTTCTTC.

The J gene is TRBJ2-5, the V gene TRBV3-1; a weak D match, TRBD2 (6 bases). Germline V gene sequence: CDR1 LGHDT, CDR2 YNNKEL (reference sequence). The length of the CDR3 is 14 residues. Trimming removed 3 bases at V and 5 bases at J, with 13 bases between. CDR3 DNA sequence: TGTGCCAGCAGCCAGCGGGGTTGGCTGGAGACCCAGTACTTC. It encodes CASSQRGWLETQYF.

The chain links TRBV27 to TRBJ1-2; weak D call: TRBD1 (5 bases). V lost 0 bases and J 6 bases, leaving 14 bases between the germline ends. The CDR3 extends over 15 amino acids. Germline V CDR1 and CDR2: MNHEY, SMNVEV (reference sequence). Here the CDR3 reads CASSLSRWDWDGYTF. The CDR3 nucleotides are TGTGCCAGCAGTTTATCTAGGTGGGACTGGGATGGCTACACCTTC.

With respect to this clonotype: At one of its ends the junction is not consistent with the germline gene, which may arise from a read error. The chain recombines TRBV28 with TRBJ2-7, with 10 bases that match TRBD1. The CDR3 length is 15 residues. Germline CDR1 and CDR2: MDHEN and SYDVKM. Written as DNA, the CDR3 is TGTGCCAGCGGTTTATTGGGACAGGGGCGGCACGAGCAGTACTTC. Amino acid sequence: CASGLLGQGRHEQYF.

V usage is TRBV18 and J usage is TRBJ1-5; D gene uncertain. There are 16 residues in the CDR3. CDR1 is KGHSH and CDR2 is LQKENI in the germline V gene. Trimming removed 5 bases from V and 4 bases from J, with 18 bases in between. The CDR3: CASSTTAEERNQPQHF. The CDR3 bases are TGTGCCAGCTCAACCACCGCTGAAGAGAGGAATCAGCCCCAGCATTTT.

The V gene is TRBV10-3, the J gene TRBJ1-5; D is ambiguous. The germline V gene has CDR1 ENHRY and CDR2 SYGVKD. This CDR3 comprises 14 residues. V lost 5 bases to trimming and J lost 0 bases, with 8 bases between them. CDR3 bases: TGTGCCATCAGTACACAGAATAGCAATCAGCCCCAGCATTTT. It encodes CAISTQNSNQPQHF.

The table lists this clonotype with a count of one. This chain links TRBV29-1 with TRBJ2-1; weak D call: TRBD1 (5 bases). The V end was cut by 6 bases, the J end by 0 bases, with 12 bases between. The CDR3 is 14 residues long. Germline CDR1 reads SQVTM; CDR2 reads ANQGSEA. CDR3 in DNA: TGCAGCGTCCAATCACAGGTCTCCTACAATGAGCAGTTCTTC. The encoded protein is CSVQSQVSYNEQFF.

The CDR3 region is CSARVTGTTPEAFF. The CDR3 DNA is TGCAGTGCTAGAGTAACCGGGACTACACCTGAAGCTTTCTTT. The chain joins TRBV20-1 to TRBJ1-1; a weak D match, TRBD1 (5 bases). The V gene lost 1 base and the J gene lost 6 bases, with 15 bases spanning the gap. The germline V gene has CDR1 DFQATT and CDR2 SNEGSKA (reference sequence). This CDR3 comprises 14 residues.

The chain uses TRBV3-1 and TRBJ2-7; D is unclear. CDR1 and CDR2 (germline): LGHDT, YNNKEL (reference sequence). The length of the CDR3 is 17 residues. The V end lost 1 base, the J end lost 0 bases, and 16 bases lay between the germline ends. This chain's CDR3 is CASSQALSEQSSYEQYF. The CDR3 bases are TGTGCCAGCAGCCAAGCCCTTTCCGAACAGAGCTCCTACGAGCAGTACTTC.

This chain joins TRBV4-1 and TRBJ2-3; D unclear. V dropped 1 base and J dropped 2 bases, with 13 bases sitting between them. CDR1 and CDR2 (germline): MGHRA, YSYEKL. This CDR3 contains 16 residues. CDR3 protein: CASSQAGQPFTDTQYF. In DNA form, the CDR3 reads TGCGCCAGCAGCCAAGCTGGGCAGCCCTTCACAGATACGCAGTATTTT.

V is TRBV30 and J is TRBJ2-1; no reliable D call. This CDR3 is 14 amino acids long. CDR1 and CDR2 from the germline V gene are GTSNPN and SVGIG (reference sequence). Trimming removed 5 bases at V and 0 bases at J, with 11 bases between. The CDR3 region is CAWGKQSSYNEQFF. The CDR3 DNA follows: TGTGCCTGGGGGAAACAAAGCTCCTACAATGAGCAGTTCTTC. The variable domain in full, with the rest retrieved from reference TRBV30 and TRBJ2-1, is SQTIHQWPATLVQPVGSPLSLECTVEGTSNPNLYWYRQAAGRGLQLLFYSVGIGQISSEVPQNLSASRPQDRQFILSSKKLLLSDSGFYLCAWGKQSSYNEQFFGPGTRLTVL.

The chain recombines TRBV25-1 with TRBJ2-7; a possible D gene is TRBD1 (5 bases). Per the germline V gene, CDR1 is MGHDK and CDR2 is SYGVNS. The CDR3 has 14 amino acids. The V end lost 5 bases, the J end lost 1 base, and 12 bases lay between the germline ends. The CDR3 loop reads CASSNEDSSYEQYF. In nucleotides, the CDR3 is TGTGCCAGCAGTAATGAAGACAGTTCCTACGAGCAGTACTTC.

CDR3 coding DNA: TGCGCCAGCAGCCAAGCGGGGGGGGTAATTCAGTACTTC. Translating gives CASSQAGGVIQYF. The chain combines TRBV4-1 with TRBJ2-4, with 8 bases lining up with TRBD2. The CDR3 contains 13 residues. Germline V gene sequence: CDR1 MGHRA, CDR2 YSYEKL. V lost 1 base and J lost 10; bases outside the gene matches: 3.

This sequence joins TRBV9 and TRBJ1-4; D perhaps matches TRBD1 (5 bases). The germline V gene encodes CDR1 SGDLS and CDR2 YYNGEE. The CDR3 is 14 amino acids. Trimming removed 3 bases from V and 7 bases from J, with 13 bases in between. CDR3 coding DNA: TGTGCCAGCAGCGCCTGGGAGGGGAGTGAAAAACTGTTTTTT. Amino acids: CASSAWEGSEKLFF. Supplemented by reference TRBV9 and TRBJ1-4, the full variable domain reads DSGVTQTPKHLITATGQRVTLRCSPRSGDLSVYWYQQSLDQGLQFLIQYYNGEERAKGNILERFSAQQFPDLHSELNLSSLELGDSALYFCASSAWEGSEKLFFGSGTQLSVL.

The chain employs TRBV6-5 and TRBJ1-1; D gene uncertain. This CDR3 contains 13 residues. Germline V gene sequence: CDR1 MNHEY, CDR2 SVGAGI. V gave up 2 bases and J gave up 6 bases, with 10 bases separating them. The CDR3 loop reads CASSYRGVAEAFF. The CDR3 bases are TGTGCCAGCAGTTACCGGGGAGTGGCTGAAGCTTTCTTT.